The 7 T cell receptor beta chains listed next were all sequenced from one sample in a study of blood T cell repertoires in COVID-19. Data came from immunoSEQ multiplex PCR; TCRdb stores just in-frame clones and leaves some out. The sample contains fewer than 80,000 clones, 73% of which appear only once. What was sequenced was peripheral blood. The receptors stem from a man aged 60 to 69 with acute or convalescent COVID-19.

The chain joins TRBV9 to TRBJ2-7, with a possible D match to TRBD1 (5 bases). Germline V gene sequence: CDR1 SGDLS, CDR2 YYNGEE. The germline V and J ends were trimmed by 0 bases and 3 bases, with 19 bases remaining between them. CDR3 length: 17 amino acids. DNA for the CDR3: TGTGCCAGCAGCGTAGATCGGTACATGGCAGGGAACTACGAGCAGTACGTC. As protein: CASSVDRYMAGNYEQYV.

V gene TRBV30 combines with J gene TRBJ2-5; 10 nucleotides match TRBD1. Germline V gives CDR1 GTSNPN, CDR2 SVGIG (reference sequence). Trimming took 5 bases from V and 5 from J; bases not matched to a gene: 8. The CDR3 consists of 14 residues. The DNA for the CDR3 is TGTGCCTGGGGTGGACAGGGGGGGAAGGAGACCCAGTACTTC. It is translated as CAWGGQGGKETQYF.

In DNA, the CDR3 is TGTGCCATCAGTGAGAGGGGCAGCTATGGCTACACCTTC. Protein: CAISERGSYGYTF. V is TRBV10-3 and J is TRBJ1-2; perhaps TRBD1 as D (5 bases). This CDR3 spans 13 amino acids. Deletions cut 2 bases from V and 4 bases from J, with 8 bases between. Germline CDR1 and CDR2: ENHRY and SYGVKD.

CDR3 nucleotides: TGTGCCAGCAGCATTACCGGGACACTCTCCTACGAGCAGTACGTC. Protein: CASSITGTLSYEQYV. The V and J genes are TRBV7-8 and TRBJ2-7, with a weak D call TRBD1 (6 bases). Germline loops: CDR1 SGHVS, CDR2 FQNEAQ. The CDR3 loop spans 15 amino acids. V lost 5 bases and J 0 bases, leaving 14 bases between the germline ends.

The chain is built from TRBV9 and TRBJ1-2; 12 nucleotides align to TRBD1. Per germline, CDR1 SGDLS and CDR2 YYNGEE. With V trimmed by 3 bases and J by 8 bases, 8 bases remained unmatched. This CDR3 is 15 amino acids long. CDR3 DNA sequence: TGTGCCAGCAGCGAGCCGGGACAGGGGGCTCGAGGCTACACCTTC. Translating gives CASSEPGQGARGYTF.

The chain couples TRBV10-3 to TRBJ1-2, with unresolved D. This CDR3 has 15 residues. V was cut by 6 bases and J by 4 bases, with 18 bases left in between. Per the germline V gene, CDR1 is ENHRY and CDR2 is SYGVKD. The CDR3 is CAISQIEPGSYGYTF. In nucleotides, the CDR3 is TGTGCCATCAGCCAAATCGAACCCGGGAGCTATGGCTACACCTTC.

The CDR3 is CASSSQTSTDTQYF. CDR3 coding DNA: TGTGCCAGCAGCTCTCAAACTAGCACAGATACGCAGTATTTT. The chain uses TRBV13 and TRBJ2-3; the D is unclear. Trimming pared 4 bases from V and 0 bases from J, leaving 8 bases between. CDR1 is PRHDT and CDR2 is FYEKMQ in the germline V gene (reference sequence). The CDR3 covers 14 residues.